One sample yielded the 19 T cell receptor beta chains listed below, sequenced in a study of regulatory T cells in long-lasting Graves disease. Time point specified: newly diagnosed GD, antithyroid drugs for less than 3 months. Following extraction of RNA from PBMCs, that RNA was used to make the TCR library. Arm-PCR of CDR3 regions with iRepertoire HTBI primers generated TCR beta libraries. One entry per CDR3 protein results from TCRdb running MiXCR on the multiplex PCR reads. The table has under 450,000 distinct CDR3 sequences, about 16% seen once. These data were also filed under a second study, of T cells in Graves' hyperthyroidism and ophthalmopathy.

This material consisted of peripheral blood mononuclear cells (PBMCs), taken at new diagnosis, from a patient treated with antithyroid drugs. The receptors originated from a woman between 18 and 29 years old with Graves disease.

Here the CDR3 reads CASSLSPNEKLFF. As DNA, the CDR3 is TGTGCCAGCAGCTTGAGCCCTAATGAAAAACTGTTTTTT. The chain links TRBV5-6 to TRBJ1-4, with D unclear. CDR3 size: 13 residues. V lost 1 base and J 3 bases, leaving 4 bases between the germline ends. CDR1 and CDR2 (germline): SGHDT, YYEEEE.

This clonotype was seen repeatedly, ten times or more. This chain joins TRBV6-1 and TRBJ2-2; 14 positions match TRBD2. CDR1 is MNHNS and CDR2 is SASEGT in the germline V gene. V lost 5 bases, J lost 8 bases, and 10 bases stayed unmatched. The CDR3 has 17 residues. The CDR3 nucleotides are TGTGCCAGCAGTCTCGGACTAGCGGGAGGAATGCCAGGGGAGCTGTTTTTT. Translating gives CASSLGLAGGMPGELFF.

This clonotype was seen more than once but under ten times. V and J are TRBV10-3 and TRBJ2-7; the D gene is possibly TRBD1 (6 bases). Trimming removed 6 bases from V and 0 bases from J, with 15 bases in between. Germline V gene lookup returns CDR1 ENHRY and CDR2 SYGVKD. The CDR3 sequence is 15 residues long. The CDR3 loop reads CAIRDNRDTSYEQYF. The CDR3 DNA reads as TGTGCCATCAGAGATAATCGGGACACCTCCTACGAGCAGTACTTC.

This clonotype came up many times. This sequence joins TRBV13 and TRBJ2-7; D is perhaps TRBD2 (6 bases). This CDR3 has 15 residues. Per the germline V gene, CDR1 is PRHDT and CDR2 is FYEKMQ (reference sequence). Deletions cut 5 bases from V and 4 bases from J, with 18 bases between. In nucleotides, the CDR3 is TGTGCCAGCAGCCAAGGGCGGGGACGGGGATACGAGCAGTACTTC. It codes for CASSQGRGRGYEQYF.

This clonotype occurred many times. The chain uses TRBV28 and TRBJ2-1; tentative D call: TRBD2 (6 bases). The CDR3 is 16 amino acids. CDR1 is MDHEN, CDR2 SYDVKM, per germline. V gave up 2 bases and J gave up 6 bases, with 17 bases separating them. CDR3 DNA: TGTGCCAGCAGTTTAGTTGGTAGCGGAGCTCTCAATGAGCAGTTCTTC. Translating it yields CASSLVGSGALNEQFF. Full variable domain (rest looked up from reference TRBV28 and TRBJ2-1): DVKVTQSSRYLVKRTGEKVFLECVQDMDHENMFWYRQDPGLGLRLIYFSYDVKMKEKGDIPEGYSVSREKKERFSLILESASTNQTSMYLCASSLVGSGALNEQFFGPGTRLTVL.

This clonotype was recorded many times. This sequence joins TRBV20-1 and TRBJ2-1; 8 bases line up with TRBD2. V was clipped by 3 bases and J by 2 bases; unmatched bases: 3. The CDR3 contains 14 residues. Germline V CDR1 and CDR2: DFQATT, SNEGSKA (reference sequence). The CDR3 region has the DNA TGCAGTGCTAGCACTAGCGGAGCCTACAATGAGCAGTTCTTC. Translating gives CSASTSGAYNEQFF.

Here the CDR3 reads CAIWDLKLRTQYF. The CDR3 DNA reads TGTGCCATCTGGGACCTAAAGCTGCGTACGCAGTATTTT. V and J are TRBV24-1 and TRBJ2-3; D tentatively fits TRBD1 or TRBD2 (5 bases each). This CDR3 spans 13 amino acids. From germline, CDR1 is KGHDR and CDR2 SFDVKD. Trimming removed 11 bases from V and 8 bases from J, with 19 bases in between.

The chain is built from TRBV5-1 and TRBJ2-7, with D possibly TRBD1 on 6 matching bases. Trimming pared 1 base from V and 3 bases from J, leaving 8 bases between. Germline CDR1 and CDR2: SGHRS and YFSETQ. The CDR3 length is 13 residues. CDR3 amino acids: CASSLRRGYEQYF. CDR3 nucleotide sequence: TGCGCCAGCAGCTTGCGCAGGGGCTACGAGCAGTACTTC.

This clonotype was seen only a few times. This chain links TRBV6-5 with TRBJ1-3; 7 bases are a match to TRBD1. Per germline, CDR1 MNHEY and CDR2 SVGAGI. The CDR3 loop spans 15 amino acids. V lost 2 bases, J lost 3 bases, and 4 bases stayed unmatched. CDR3: CASSYLGQSGNTIYF. The CDR3 DNA follows: TGTGCCAGCAGTTACCTGGGACAGAGTGGAAACACCATATATTTT.

With respect to this clonotype: A much larger clone sits a single nucleotide away, making a read error possible. V gene TRBV12-3 or TRBV12-4 combines with J gene TRBJ1-2; D is undetermined. The CDR3 extends over 14 amino acids. CDR3 nucleotides: TGTGACAGCAGTTTCCGTTGGACGGACTATGGCTACACCTTC. Encoded protein: CDSSFRWTDYGYTF.

This clonotype was picked up a small number of times. The rearrangement links TRBV24-1 to TRBJ2-1; 8 nucleotides align to TRBD2. J was trimmed by 9 bases and V by 4 bases; bases with no gene match: 13. Germline values: CDR1 KGHDR, CDR2 SFDVKD. The CDR3 length is 16 residues. CDR3 sequence reads: CATSDPGGPKVSEQFF. CDR3 DNA sequence: TGTGCCACCAGTGACCCGGGGGGGCCTAAGGTCAGTGAGCAGTTCTTC.

This chain connects TRBV5-1 to TRBJ2-1, with D possibly matching TRBD1 (6 bases). V lost 0 bases and J lost 0, with 7 bases in between. The CDR3 length is 15 residues. Per the germline V gene, CDR1 is SGHRS and CDR2 is YFSETQ. The CDR3: CASSLDRASYNEQFF. Written as DNA, the CDR3 is TGCGCCAGCAGCTTGGACAGGGCCTCCTACAATGAGCAGTTCTTC. Full variable domain (outside the CDR3, taken from reference TRBV5-1 and TRBJ2-1): KAGVTQTPRYLIKTRGQQVTLSCSPISGHRSVSWYQQTPGQGLQFLFEYFSETQRNKGNFPGRFSGRQFSNSRSEMNVSTLELGDSALYLCASSLDRASYNEQFFGPGTRLTVL.

Note on this clonotype: Since a much larger clone is just one base distant, this may be a read error. J is TRBJ2-7 and V is TRBV11-2; maybe TRBD2 (6 bases). The CDR3 totals 19 residues. V lost 0 bases and J 0 bases, leaving 21 bases between the germline ends. Germline assignment: CDR1 SGHAT and CDR2 FQNNGV. The DNA of the CDR3 is TGTGCCAGCAGCTTAGATTCACAGATTGTAACCGGGAGCTCCTACGAGCAGTACTTC. Translated, it gives CASSLDSQIVTGSSYEQYF. The full variable domain, with the rest looked up from reference TRBV11-2 and TRBJ2-7, is EAGVAQSPRYKIIEKRQSVAFWCNPISGHATLYWYQQILGQGPKLLIQFQNNGVVDDSQLPKDRFSAERLKGVDSTLKIQPAKLEDSAVYLCASSLDSQIVTGSSYEQYFGPGTRLTVT.

This clonotype was seen only a few times. V gene TRBV2 combines with J gene TRBJ1-5; 7 nucleotides align to TRBD1. Germline values: CDR1 SNHLY, CDR2 FYNNEI. This CDR3 spans 14 amino acids. V shed 6 bases and J 3 bases; nucleotides not matched to a gene: 5. This CDR3 reads CASRGGTANQPQHF. The CDR3, as DNA: TGTGCCAGCAGGGGCGGGACAGCCAATCAGCCCCAGCATTTT.

The rearrangement joins TRBV7-9 to TRBJ2-2, with TRBD1 matching 9 bases. Germline V gene lookup returns CDR1 SEHNR and CDR2 FQNEAQ (reference sequence). The trim removed 5 bases at V and 5 bases at J, leaving 6 bases unmatched. The CDR3 spans 15 residues. The CDR3 DNA sequence: TGTGCCAGCAGCGGCGGGGACAGGGCTACCGGGGAGCTGTTTTTT. Translation gives CASSGGDRATGELFF.

This clonotype has a count of ten or more. V is TRBV20-1 and J is TRBJ2-5; 7 nucleotides match TRBD1. Trimming took 8 bases from V and 0 from J; bases not matched to a gene: 3. Germline loops: CDR1 DFQATT, CDR2 SNEGSKA (reference sequence). The CDR3 covers 12 residues. CDR3 region: CSSGQHQETQYF. Here the CDR3 DNA reads TGCAGTTCGGGACAGCACCAAGAGACCCAGTACTTC.

This chain joins TRBV20-1 and TRBJ2-1; D unresolved. The CDR3 extends over 12 amino acids. Germline-derived CDR1 and CDR2 are DFQATT and SNEGSKA (reference sequence). Trimming removed 0 bases at V and 5 bases at J, with 5 bases between. CDR3 sequence reads: CSAREGNNEQFF. The CDR3 nucleotides are TGCAGTGCTAGAGAGGGTAACAATGAGCAGTTCTTC.

This clonotype was seen repeatedly, ten times or more. The genes are TRBV6-2 or TRBV6-3 and TRBJ1-2; 7 positions agree with TRBD1. V lost 6 bases and J lost 6; bases outside the gene matches: 10. CDR1 MNHEY and CDR2 SVGEGT come from the germline V gene. The CDR3 consists of 14 residues. CDR3 nucleotides: TGTGCCAGCAGCCGGAATACAGGGGATCATGGCTACACCTTC. It specifies CASSRNTGDHGYTF.

CDR3 residues: CASTNRGDTEAFF. The CDR3 DNA is TGTGCCAGCACCAACAGGGGTGACACTGAAGCTTTCTTT. The chain couples TRBV27 to TRBJ1-1; 7 bases agree with TRBD1. The V and J ends lost 7 bases and 3 bases, in that order; junction bases with no gene match: 5. The germline gives CDR1 MNHEY, CDR2 SMNVEV (reference sequence). This CDR3 has 13 amino acids.